The rows below give T cell receptor beta chains drawn from one sample of a study of T cell responses to AZD1222 COVID-19 vaccine. Repertoires were generated with immunoSEQ multiplex PCR, while TCRdb's copy carries only in-frame clones and drops some. The sample has more than 75,000 clones, approximately 91% seen once. The sequenced sample was peripheral blood, obtained on day 0 of AZD1222 vaccination. Receptors were obtained from an adult in good health. CDR3s include the opening cysteine and the closing phenylalanine or tryptophan. The D gene is left open where the match is weak. The size field is filled for only some rows; it gives once, few, many or a size class.

TGTGCCAGCAGAGCAGGGGGCTCTGAAGCTTTCTTT,CASRAGGSEAFF,once,TRBJ1-1,TRBD1,TRBV28
TGTGCCAGCAGCATTACAGGGGCAAATTTGAACACTGAAGCTTTCTTT,CASSITGANLNTEAFF,NA,TRBJ1-1,TRBD1,TRBV7-8
TGTGCCAGCGGGGGGGGACAGCATAGCAATCAGCCCCAGCATTTT,CASGGGQHSNQPQHF,NA,TRBJ1-5,TRBD1,TRBV6-5
TGTGCCAGTAGTAGACGGGACAGGGGGGTCTATGGCTACACCTTC,CASSRRDRGVYGYTF,NA,TRBJ1-2,TRBD1,TRBV19
TGTGCCACCAGCAGAGACAGGGTTCCTTATAGCAATCAGCCCCAGCATTTT,CATSRDRVPYSNQPQHF,NA,TRBJ1-5,NA,TRBV15
TGCGCCAGCAGTGAGGGAACGGGGTTGAGTGGCTACACCTTC,CASSEGTGLSGYTF,NA,TRBJ1-2,NA,TRBV10-2
TGTGCCAGCAGTGATGGAGTGGGGGATCGGGCAGATACGCAGTATTTT,CASSDGVGDRADTQYF,NA,TRBJ2-3,NA,TRBV6-4
TGTGCCAGCAGCTTAGACGGAGGGCAGTACTTC,CASSLDGGQYF,NA,TRBJ2-7,NA,TRBV7-2
TGTGCCAGCAGCACCCCGACTAGCGGGTGGAATGAGCAGTTCTTC,CASSTPTSGWNEQFF,NA,TRBJ2-1,TRBD2,TRBV27
TGTGCCAGCAGCCCGCGGACAGGATTCCTCTCTGGAAACACCATATATTTT,CASSPRTGFLSGNTIYF,NA,TRBJ1-3,TRBD1,TRBV5-8
TGTGCCAGCAGTACCGAACGAGATACGCAGTATTTT,CASSTERDTQYF,NA,TRBJ2-3,NA,TRBV6-6
TGTGCCAGTAGTCCCGTCTCGGTCCCAGGGACTGAAGCTTTCTTT,CASSPVSVPGTEAFF,few,TRBJ1-1,NA,TRBV19
TGTGCCAGCTCACTTAGGAATGAGGAGACCCAGTACTTC,CASSLRNEETQYF,NA,TRBJ2-5,NA,TRBV18
TGTGCCAGCAGTAGACCGCGGGCGGGAACTAACTATGGCTACACCTTC,CASSRPRAGTNYGYTF,NA,TRBJ1-2,NA,TRBV7-2
TGTGCCAGCAGCTTAATGGCTAACACTGAAGCTTTCTTT,CASSLMANTEAFF,NA,TRBJ1-1,NA,TRBV11-3
TGTGCCAGCAGTTTAGGGGTAGCGGGGGTCAATGAGCAGTTCTTC,CASSLGVAGVNEQFF,NA,TRBJ2-1,TRBD2,TRBV27
TGTGCCAGTAGTATCCCGGGGACAGGGTTCGAAAAACTGTTTTTT,CASSIPGTGFEKLFF,NA,TRBJ1-4,TRBD1,TRBV19
TGTGCCAAGACGACAGGGAACACTGAAGCTTTCTTT,CAKTTGNTEAFF,NA,TRBJ1-1,NA,TRBV2
TGTGCCAGCAGCCAGGACCAGAACACTGAAGCTTTCTTT,CASSQDQNTEAFF,once,TRBJ1-1,NA,TRBV5-4
TGTGCCAGCAGCTTTAGTCCGGGACAGCGAGGAAACACCATATATTTT,CASSFSPGQRGNTIYF,NA,TRBJ1-3,TRBD1,TRBV7-2
TGTGCCAGCTCACCAGGGGGGGAGGCTGGCAAAAACATTCAGTACTTC,CASSPGGEAGKNIQYF,NA,TRBJ2-4,TRBD2,TRBV18
TGTGCCAGCAAATATCCGACAGGGGGAAAAGGAACTGAAGCTTTCTTT,CASKYPTGGKGTEAFF,NA,TRBJ1-1,TRBD1,TRBV7-9
TGTGCCAGCAGCTTAGGGGGGGTAAAGGGCGAGCAGTACTTC,CASSLGGVKGEQYF,NA,TRBJ2-7,NA,TRBV7-9
TGTGCCAGCAGTTTAAGGCGGGAGGTGACCTACGAGCAGTACTTC,CASSLRREVTYEQYF,NA,TRBJ2-7,TRBD2,TRBV27